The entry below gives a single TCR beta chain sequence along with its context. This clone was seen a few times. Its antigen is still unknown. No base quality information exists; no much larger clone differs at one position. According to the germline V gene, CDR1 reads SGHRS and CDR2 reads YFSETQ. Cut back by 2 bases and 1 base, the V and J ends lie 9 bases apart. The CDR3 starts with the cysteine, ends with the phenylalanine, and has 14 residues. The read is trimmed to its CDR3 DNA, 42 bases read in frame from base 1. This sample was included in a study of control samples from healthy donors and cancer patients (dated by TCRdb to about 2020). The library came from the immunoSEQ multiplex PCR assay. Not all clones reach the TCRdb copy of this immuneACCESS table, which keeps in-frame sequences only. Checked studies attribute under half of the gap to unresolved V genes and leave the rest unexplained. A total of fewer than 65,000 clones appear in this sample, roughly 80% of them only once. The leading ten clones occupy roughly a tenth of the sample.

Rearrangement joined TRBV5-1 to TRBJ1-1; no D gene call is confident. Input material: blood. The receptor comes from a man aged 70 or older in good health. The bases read TGCGCCAGCAGCTTCTTGGGTCAGAACACTGAAGCTTTCTTT. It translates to CASSFLGQNTEAFF.